In its sample, the clone carrying this T cell receptor (beta chain) was seen a few times. What it recognizes is unknown. Germline V gene data show CDR1 as SGHNT and CDR2 as YENEEA. The CDR3 loop spans 14 amino acids. V trimming: 2 bases; J trimming: 10 bases; junction bases outside the gene matches: 8. This specimen comes from a study of long-term antiretroviral therapy in people with HIV. A v3.0 immunoSEQ assay was performed at survey level. Here immunoSEQ multiplex PCR was the method, and the copy in TCRdb shows in-frame clones only, minus some. The repertoire holds some 28,000 clones, around 78% seen once, with about 9.3% in the top ten. Study-level findings and limits: Therapy changes, viral resistance and ART adherence were not documented in the available data. HIV repertoires spanned narrower CDR3 length ranges than controls.

The genes are TRBV11-3 and TRBJ2-1, with TRBD2 identical over 7 bases. The sequences come from unsorted PBMCs, collected 1.5 years before starting antiretroviral therapy. The source of this sequence is a man between 18 and 35 years old with HIV. CDR3 loop: CASSLTRLADEQFF. The CDR3 bases are TGTGCCAGCAGCTTAACAAGACTAGCCGACGAGCAGTTCTTC.